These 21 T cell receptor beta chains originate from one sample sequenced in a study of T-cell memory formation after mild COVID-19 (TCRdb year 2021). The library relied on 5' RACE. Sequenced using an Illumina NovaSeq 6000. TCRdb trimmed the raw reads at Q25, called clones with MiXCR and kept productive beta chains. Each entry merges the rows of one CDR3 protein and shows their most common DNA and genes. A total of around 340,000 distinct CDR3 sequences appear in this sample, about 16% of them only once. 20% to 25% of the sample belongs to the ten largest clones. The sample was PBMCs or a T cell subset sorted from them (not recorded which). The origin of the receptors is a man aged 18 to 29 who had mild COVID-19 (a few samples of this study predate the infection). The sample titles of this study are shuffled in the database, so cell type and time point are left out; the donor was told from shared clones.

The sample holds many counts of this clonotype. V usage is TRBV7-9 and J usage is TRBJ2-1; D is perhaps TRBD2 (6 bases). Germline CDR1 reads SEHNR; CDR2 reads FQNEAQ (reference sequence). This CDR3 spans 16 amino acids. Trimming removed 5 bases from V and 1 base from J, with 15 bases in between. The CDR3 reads CASSPDDGRSYNEQFF. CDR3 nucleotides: TGTGCCAGCAGCCCTGATGACGGGAGATCCTACAATGAGCAGTTCTTC.

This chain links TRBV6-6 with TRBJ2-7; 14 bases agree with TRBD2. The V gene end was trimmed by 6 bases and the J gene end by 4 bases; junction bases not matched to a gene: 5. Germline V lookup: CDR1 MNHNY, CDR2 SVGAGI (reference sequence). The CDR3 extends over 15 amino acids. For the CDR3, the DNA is TGTGCCAGCAGGAGACTAGCGGGGGGGCCGTACGAGCAGTACTTC. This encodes CASRRLAGGPYEQYF.

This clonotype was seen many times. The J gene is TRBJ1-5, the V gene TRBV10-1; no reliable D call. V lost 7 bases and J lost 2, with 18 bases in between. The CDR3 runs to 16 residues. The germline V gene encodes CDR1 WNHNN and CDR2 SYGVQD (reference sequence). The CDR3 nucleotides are TGCGCCAGCAATTCGAGGCCCCCCGAAGGCAATCAGCCCCAGCATTTT. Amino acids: CASNSRPPEGNQPQHF.

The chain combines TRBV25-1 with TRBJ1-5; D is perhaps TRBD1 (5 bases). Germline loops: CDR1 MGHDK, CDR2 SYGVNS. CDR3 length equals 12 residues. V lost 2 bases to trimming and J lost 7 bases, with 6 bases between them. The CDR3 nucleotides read TGTGCCAGCAGTGAACAGGGCCAGCCCCAGCATTTT. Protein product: CASSEQGQPQHF. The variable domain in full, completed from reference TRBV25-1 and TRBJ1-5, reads EADIYQTPRYLVIGTGKKITLECSQTMGHDKMYWYQQDPGMELHLIHYSYGVNSTEKGDLSSESTVSRIRTEHFPLTLESARPSHTSQYLCASSEQGQPQHFGDGTRLSIL.

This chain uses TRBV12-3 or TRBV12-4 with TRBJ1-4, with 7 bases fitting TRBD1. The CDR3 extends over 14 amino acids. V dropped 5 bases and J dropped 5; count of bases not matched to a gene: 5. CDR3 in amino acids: CASSEDRPNEKLFF. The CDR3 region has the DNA TGTGCCAGCAGTGAGGACAGGCCGAATGAAAAACTGTTTTTT.

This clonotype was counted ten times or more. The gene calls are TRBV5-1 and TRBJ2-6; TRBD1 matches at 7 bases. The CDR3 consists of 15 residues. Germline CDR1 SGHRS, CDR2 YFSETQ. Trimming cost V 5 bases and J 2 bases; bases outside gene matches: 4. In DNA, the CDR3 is TGCGCCAGCAGAGTTCAGGGGGCTGGGGCCAACGTCCTGACTTTC. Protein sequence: CASRVQGAGANVLTF. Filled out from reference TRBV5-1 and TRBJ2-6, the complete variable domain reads KAGVTQTPRYLIKTRGQQVTLSCSPISGHRSVSWYQQTPGQGLQFLFEYFSETQRNKGNFPGRFSGRQFSNSRSEMNVSTLELGDSALYLCASRVQGAGANVLTFGAGSRLTVL.

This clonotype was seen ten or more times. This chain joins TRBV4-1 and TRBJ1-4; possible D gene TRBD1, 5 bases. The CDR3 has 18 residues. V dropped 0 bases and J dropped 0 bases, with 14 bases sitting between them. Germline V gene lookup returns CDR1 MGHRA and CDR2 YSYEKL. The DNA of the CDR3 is TGCGCCAGCAGCCAAGATCGGGGCACCGATGCAACTAATGAAAAACTGTTTTTT. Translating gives CASSQDRGTDATNEKLFF.

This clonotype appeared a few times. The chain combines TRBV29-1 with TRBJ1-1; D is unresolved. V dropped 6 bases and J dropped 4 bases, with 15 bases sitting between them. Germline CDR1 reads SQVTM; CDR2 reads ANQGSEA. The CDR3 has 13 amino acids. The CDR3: CSVGIFAGTEAFF. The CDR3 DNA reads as TGCAGCGTAGGGATCTTTGCGGGCACTGAAGCTTTCTTT.

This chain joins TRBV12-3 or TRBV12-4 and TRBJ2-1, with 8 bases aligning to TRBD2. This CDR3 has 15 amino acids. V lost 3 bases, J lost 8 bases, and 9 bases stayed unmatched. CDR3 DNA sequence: TGTGCCAGCAGTTTCGGTCTAGCGGGTTTTGATGAGCAGTTCTTC. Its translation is CASSFGLAGFDEQFF.

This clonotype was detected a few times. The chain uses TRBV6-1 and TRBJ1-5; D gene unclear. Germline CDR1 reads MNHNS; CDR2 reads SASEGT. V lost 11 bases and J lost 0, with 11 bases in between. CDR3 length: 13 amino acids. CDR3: CAAGRDSNQPQHF. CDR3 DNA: TGTGCCGCCGGGCGGGATAGCAATCAGCCCCAGCATTTT.

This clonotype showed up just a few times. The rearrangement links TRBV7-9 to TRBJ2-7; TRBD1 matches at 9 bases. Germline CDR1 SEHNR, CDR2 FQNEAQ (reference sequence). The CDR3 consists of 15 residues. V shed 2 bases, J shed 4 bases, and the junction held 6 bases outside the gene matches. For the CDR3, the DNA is TGTGCCAGCAGCTTATTGACAGGGGGTTCTTACGAGCAGTACGTC. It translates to CASSLLTGGSYEQYV.

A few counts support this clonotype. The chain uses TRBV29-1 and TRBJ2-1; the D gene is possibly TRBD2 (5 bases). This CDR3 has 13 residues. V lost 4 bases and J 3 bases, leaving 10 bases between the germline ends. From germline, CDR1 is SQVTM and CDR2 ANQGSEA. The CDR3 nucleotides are TGCAGCGTTGGGGAGATAGACTACAATGAGCAGTTCTTC. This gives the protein CSVGEIDYNEQFF.

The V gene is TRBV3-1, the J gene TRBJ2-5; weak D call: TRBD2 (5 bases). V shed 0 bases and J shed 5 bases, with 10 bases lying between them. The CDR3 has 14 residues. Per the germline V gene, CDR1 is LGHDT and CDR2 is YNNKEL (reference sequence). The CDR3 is CASSQELAYETQYF. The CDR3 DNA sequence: TGTGCCAGCAGCCAAGAGTTAGCGTATGAGACCCAGTACTTC.

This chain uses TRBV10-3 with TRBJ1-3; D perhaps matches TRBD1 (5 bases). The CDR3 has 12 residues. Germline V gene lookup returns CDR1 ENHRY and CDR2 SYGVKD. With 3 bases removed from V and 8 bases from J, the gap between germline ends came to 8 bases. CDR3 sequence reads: CAISENRHTIYF. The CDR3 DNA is TGTGCCATCAGTGAAAACAGGCACACCATATATTTT.

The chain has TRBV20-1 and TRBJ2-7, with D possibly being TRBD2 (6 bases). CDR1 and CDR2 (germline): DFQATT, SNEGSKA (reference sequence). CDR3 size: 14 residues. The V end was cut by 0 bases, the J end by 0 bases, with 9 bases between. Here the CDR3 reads CSARDAGSSYEQYV. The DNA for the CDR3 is TGCAGTGCTAGAGACGCGGGGAGCTCCTACGAGCAGTACGTC.

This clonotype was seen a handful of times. CDR3 sequence: CASSFFGVASYEQYF. Here the CDR3 DNA reads TGTGCCAGCAGCTTCTTTGGAGTAGCGTCGTACGAGCAGTACTTC. This chain connects TRBV7-2 to TRBJ2-7, with a weak D call TRBD2 (5 bases). Germline V gene lookup returns CDR1 SGHTA and CDR2 FQGNSA. Trimming shortened V by 3 bases and J by 4 bases, and 16 bases separated the two germline ends. The CDR3 spans 15 residues.

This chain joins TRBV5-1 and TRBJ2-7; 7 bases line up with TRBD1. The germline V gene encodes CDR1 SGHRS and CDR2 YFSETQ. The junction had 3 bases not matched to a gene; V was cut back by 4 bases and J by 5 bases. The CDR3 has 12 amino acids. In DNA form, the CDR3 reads TGCGCCAGCAGCCCGACAGGGAACGAGCAGTACGTC. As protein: CASSPTGNEQYV.

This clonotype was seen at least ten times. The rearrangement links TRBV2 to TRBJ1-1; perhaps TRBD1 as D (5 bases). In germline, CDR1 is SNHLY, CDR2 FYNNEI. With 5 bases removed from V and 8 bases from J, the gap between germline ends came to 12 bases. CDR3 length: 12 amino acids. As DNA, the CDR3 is TGTGCCAGCAGTTTCGGGGCATTAGAAGCTTTCTTT. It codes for CASSFGALEAFF.

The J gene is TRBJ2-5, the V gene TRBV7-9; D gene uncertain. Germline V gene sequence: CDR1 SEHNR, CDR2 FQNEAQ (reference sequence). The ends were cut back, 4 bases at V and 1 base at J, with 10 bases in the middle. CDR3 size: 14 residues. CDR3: CASSSGRSQETQYF. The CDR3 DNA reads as TGTGCCAGCAGCTCAGGACGGTCCCAAGAGACCCAGTACTTC.

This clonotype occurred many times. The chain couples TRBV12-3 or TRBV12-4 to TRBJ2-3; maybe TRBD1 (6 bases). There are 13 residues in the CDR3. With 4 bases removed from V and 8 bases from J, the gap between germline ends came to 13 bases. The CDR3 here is CASSYGSQGTQYF. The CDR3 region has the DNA TGTGCCAGCAGTTACGGGTCACAGGGTACGCAGTATTTT.

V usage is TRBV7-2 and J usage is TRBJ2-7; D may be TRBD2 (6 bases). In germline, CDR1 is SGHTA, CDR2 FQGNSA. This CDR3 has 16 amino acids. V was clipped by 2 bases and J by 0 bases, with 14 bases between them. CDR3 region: CASSLRAGSSSYEQYF. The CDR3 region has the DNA TGTGCCAGCAGCTTACGGGCGGGGTCAAGCTCCTACGAGCAGTACTTC.